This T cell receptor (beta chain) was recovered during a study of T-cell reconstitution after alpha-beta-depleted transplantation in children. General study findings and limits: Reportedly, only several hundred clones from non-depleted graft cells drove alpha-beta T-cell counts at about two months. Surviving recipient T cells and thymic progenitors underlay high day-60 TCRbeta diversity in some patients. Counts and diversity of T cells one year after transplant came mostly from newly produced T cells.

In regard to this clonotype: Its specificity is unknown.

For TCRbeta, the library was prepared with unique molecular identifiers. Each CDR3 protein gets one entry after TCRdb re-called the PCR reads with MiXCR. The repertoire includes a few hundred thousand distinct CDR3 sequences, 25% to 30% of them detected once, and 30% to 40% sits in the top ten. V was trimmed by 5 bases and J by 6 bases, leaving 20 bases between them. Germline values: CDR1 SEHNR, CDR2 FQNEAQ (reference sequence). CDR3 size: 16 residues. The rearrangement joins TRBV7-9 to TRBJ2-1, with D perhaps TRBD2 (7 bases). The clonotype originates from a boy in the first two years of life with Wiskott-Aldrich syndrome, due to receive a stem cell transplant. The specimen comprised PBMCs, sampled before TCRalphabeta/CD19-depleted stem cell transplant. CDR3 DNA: TGTGCCAGCAGCCCAGCGGGGCCGAGGGGGGGCAATGAGCAGTTCTTC. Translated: CASSPAGPRGGNEQFF.